A selection of T cell receptor beta chains follows, all from one sample in a study of tumor-infiltrating lymphocytes in oesophageal squamous cell carcinoma. MiXCR was run by TCRdb on the PCR reads, yielding one entry per CDR3 protein. Altogether about 14,000 distinct CDR3 sequences are present, roughly half being singletons, with the ten largest covering less than 60%. The sequenced sample consisted of blood. Receptors were obtained from a male donor with esophageal squamous cell carcinoma. Both conserved end residues are part of each CDR3. The D gene is left open where the match is weak. Clone size is not always given. Where it is, it says once, few, many or a class for expanded clones.

TRBV6-1,.,TRBJ2-5,medium-sized,CASNIGWGETQYF,TGTGCCAGCAACATCGGGTGGGGGGAGACCCAGTACTTC
TRBV7-8,.,TRBJ1-2,.,CASSLELGRSGYTF,TGTGCCAGCAGCTTAGAGCTCGGGAGGAGTGGCTACACCTTC
TRBV7-8,.,TRBJ1-1,.,CASSLARTVNTEAFF,TGTGCCAGCAGCTTAGCAAGGACGGTGAACACTGAAGCTTTCTTT
TRBV5-3,TRBD1,TRBJ2-2,.,CASSIGQGSYVGELFF,TGTGCCAGCAGCATCGGACAGGGTAGTTATGTCGGGGAGCTGTTTTTT
TRBV5-1,TRBD1,TRBJ2-5,many,CASSSTGSGTQYF,TGCGCCAGCAGTTCGACAGGGAGTGGGACCCAGTACTTC
TRBV7-3,TRBD1,TRBJ1-2,many,CASSSTGTGYNGYTF,TGTGCCAGCAGCTCGACCGGGACAGGGTACAATGGCTACACCTTC
TRBV11-3,.,TRBJ2-7,.,CASSSGGQFSYEQYF,TGTGCCAGCAGCTCCGGGGGACAGTTCTCCTACGAGCAGTACTTC
TRBV7-2,.,TRBJ2-1,.,CASSPLQGSYNEQFF,TGTGCCAGCAGCCCACTACAGGGTTCCTACAATGAGCAGTTCTTC
TRBV27,.,TRBJ2-3,.,CASREIRRGSTDTQYF,TGTGCCAGCAGGGAAATTAGAAGGGGAAGCACAGATACGCAGTATTTT
TRBV7-2,TRBD1,TRBJ1-2,.,CASSPGQGRYGYTF,TGTGCCAGTTCTCCGGGACAGGGACGCTATGGCTACACCTTC
TRBV7-8,.,TRBJ2-4,medium-sized,CASSKDGILAKNIQYF,TGTGCCAGCAGCAAAGACGGGATACTAGCCAAAAACATTCAGTACTTC
TRBV5-1,TRBD1,TRBJ2-1,.,CASSSGQGYYNEQFF,TGCGCCAGCAGCTCAGGACAGGGCTACTACAATGAGCAGTTCTTC
TRBV10-3,TRBD1,TRBJ2-3,once,CAISGGQGGTDTQYF,TGTGCCATCAGTGGCGGACAGGGAGGCACAGATACGCAGTATTTT
TRBV11-2,TRBD2,TRBJ2-5,.,CASSLGLAGGRGGTQYF,TGTGCCAGCAGCTTAGGACTAGCGGGGGGCCGGGGAGGGACCCAGTACTTC
TRBV24-1,.,TRBJ2-7,.,CATSDPGAAVYEQYF,TGTGCCACCAGTGACCCCGGAGCGGCTGTCTACGAGCAGTACTTC
TRBV19,TRBD2,TRBJ2-3,many,CASKLRTSDTDTQYF,TGTGCCAGTAAGTTAAGGACTAGCGACACAGATACGCAGTATTTT
TRBV28,TRBD2,TRBJ2-1,many,CASSSVWREGGASSYNEQFF,TGTGCCAGCAGTTCTGTTTGGCGGGAGGGGGGCGCGAGCTCCTACAATGAGCAGTTCTTC
TRBV11-3,TRBD1,TRBJ1-1,many,CASSPRRTGEAFF,TGTGCCAGCAGCCCCCGTCGGACAGGTGAAGCTTTCTTT
TRBV12-3/TRBV12-4,.,TRBJ2-5,medium-sized,CASRRTGGPQETQYF,TGTGCCAGCAGACGAACCGGGGGCCCCCAAGAGACCCAGTACTTC
TRBV12-3/TRBV12-4,.,TRBJ2-3,.,CASSLGSRGTNTQYF,TGTGCCAGCAGTTTAGGGAGTCGGGGCACAAATACGCAGTATTTT
TRBV7-3,TRBD1,TRBJ1-1,many,CASSLSRGTEAFF,TGTGCCAGCAGCTTATCCAGGGGGACTGAAGCTTTCTTT
TRBV28,TRBD1,TRBJ2-6,.,CASSRDRGLSGANVLTF,TGTGCCAGCAGTAGGGACAGGGGTCTCTCTGGGGCCAACGTCCTGACTTTC
TRBV7-6,.,TRBJ2-3,.,CASSLEYPDTQYF,TGTGCCAGCAGCTTAGAGTATCCAGATACGCAGTATTTT
TRBV12-3/TRBV12-4,.,TRBJ2-7,many,CASSRARRYEQYF,TGTGCCAGCAGTCGGGCCCGGAGGTACGAGCAGTACTTC
TRBV18,TRBD2,TRBJ2-7,many,CASSPPVRLADSYEQYF,TGTGCCAGCTCACCACCCGTGAGACTAGCGGATTCCTACGAGCAGTACTTC
TRBV24-1,TRBD1,TRBJ2-1,.,CATSDFSQGGSNEQFF,TGTGCCACCAGTGATTTTTCACAGGGGGGTTCCAATGAGCAGTTCTTC
TRBV7-6,.,TRBJ2-5,.,CASSLAGQVKQYF,TGTGCCAGCAGCTTAGCAGGGCAGGTGAAGCAGTACTTC